This TCR beta chain was found in a study of follicular helper T cells after annual influenza vaccination. Whole-study results and caveats: Successive annual vaccinations recalled a recurrent oligoclonal ICOS+CD38+ cTfh response with influenza-specific clonotypes.

Of note for this clone: Antigen unknown.

V dropped 3 bases and J dropped 1; count of bases not matched to a gene: 5. From germline, CDR1 is MNHEY and CDR2 SMNVEV (reference sequence). The CDR3 totals 15 residues. The assay was immunoSEQ multiplex PCR, and TCRdb's table has in-frame clones only and misses some. The data hold about 3,900 clones, with about 81% observed a single time. Time point here: 2014-2015 season, 7 days after vaccination. Adults were given seasonal inactivated influenza vaccine, and blood CD4 subsets were sorted before and after vaccination. This sequence originates from an adult who received the influenza vaccine. The J gene is TRBJ2-5, the V gene TRBV27; 7 nucleotides align to TRBD2. The sample in question was CXCR5- memory CD4+ T cells sorted from blood, obtained 7 days after influenza vaccination. DNA for the CDR3: TGTGCCAGCAGTTTGACTAGCTACTTCCAAGAGACCCAGTACTTC. It encodes CASSLTSYFQETQYF.